This T cell receptor (beta chain) was documented in a study of cytomegalovirus exposure and HLA in healthy donors. This clone has a handful of counts. Antigen: not known. The study, taken as a whole, reports: Earlier analysis yielded a pattern in which most TCR beta V segments were productive about 90% or about 30% of the time. The authors later found HLA-associated TCR beta chains more clonally expanded than equally common others. Follow-up analysis found HLA locus-dependent TCR association rates, highest for DRB1 and lowest for HLA-C.

The CDR3 loop spans 15 amino acids. Germline V gene sequence: CDR1 LNHNV, CDR2 YYDKDF (reference sequence). The germline V and J ends were trimmed by 0 bases and 2 bases, with 9 bases remaining between them. 60 Vbeta and 13 Jbeta primers were used in PCR. Method: immunoSEQ multiplex PCR; TCRdb's copy keeps in-frame clones and lacks some. This sample carries 200,000 or so clones, approximately 81% of them seen once, and the ten largest clones take less than 4.5%. The sample comprised PBMCs. This chain joins TRBV15 and TRBJ2-3; tentative D call: TRBD1 (5 bases). The TCR comes from a man aged 45-65 years in good health and CMV-seronegative. The CDR3 protein is CATSRDRVLTDTQYF. The CDR3 coding sequence is TGTGCCACCAGCAGAGACAGGGTGCTCACAGATACGCAGTATTTT.